The 28 T cell receptor beta chains given below trace back to one sample, sequenced in a study of OX40 agonist ivuxolimab in advanced cancers. Generated by immunoSEQ multiplex PCR, the TCRdb table keeps only in-frame clones and is missing some. In the table there are some 42,000 clones, 80% to 90% of which are singletons. This sample comprised CD4+ or CD8+ T cells sorted from blood, obtained in a trial of the OX40 agonist ivuxolimab. The receptors come from an adult with an advanced solid tumor such as melanoma, head and neck, liver or kidney cancer.

The gene calls are TRBV11-2 and TRBJ2-2, with D possibly being TRBD1 (6 bases). From germline, CDR1 is SGHAT and CDR2 FQNNGV. The germline V and J ends were trimmed by 4 bases and 4 bases, with 10 bases remaining between them. The CDR3 covers 14 residues. The CDR3 protein is CASSSQGSTGELFF. DNA of the CDR3: TGTGCCAGCAGCTCACAGGGCTCCACCGGGGAGCTGTTTTTT.

The gene calls are TRBV6-6 and TRBJ2-4; perhaps TRBD2 as D (6 bases). The V gene's germline CDR1 is MNHNY and CDR2 SVGAGI (reference sequence). V was clipped by 2 bases and J by 5 bases, with 10 bases between them. The CDR3 sequence is 14 residues long. CDR3 nucleotide sequence: TGTGCCAGCAGTTACCAGTCGGGGGAAAACATTCAGTACTTC. It encodes CASSYQSGENIQYF.

V is TRBV27 and J is TRBJ1-2, with D unclear. Germline V lookup: CDR1 MNHEY, CDR2 SMNVEV (reference sequence). Trimming cost V 4 bases and J 3 bases, with 15 bases left between them. The CDR3 runs to 15 residues. The CDR3 region is CASSSISLLDYGYTF. The CDR3 DNA sequence: TGTGCCAGCAGTTCCATATCCCTCTTGGACTATGGCTACACCTTC.

The V gene is TRBV7-3, the J gene TRBJ1-1; TRBD1 matches 8 bases. V lost 3 bases and J lost 4; bases outside the gene matches: 1. The CDR3 totals 13 residues. Germline V CDR1 and CDR2: SGHTA, FQGTGA. The CDR3 region is CASSLTGVTEAFF. CDR3 DNA sequence: TGTGCCAGCAGCTTGACAGGGGTCACTGAAGCTTTCTTT.

About this clone: In the same sample, other DNA sequences code for this CDR3. V usage is TRBV5-4 and J usage is TRBJ2-5; D is ambiguous. Trimming took 3 bases from V and 2 from J, leaving 8 bases between them. This CDR3 spans 13 amino acids. Germline lookup yields CDR1 SGHNT and CDR2 YYREEE (reference sequence). CDR3 sequence reads: CASSSPPQETQYF. Written as DNA, the CDR3 is TGTGCCAGCAGCTCCCCACCGCAAGAGACCCAGTACTTC.

V is TRBV7-2 and J is TRBJ2-7; D call uncertain. This CDR3 comprises 13 residues. In germline, CDR1 is SGHTA, CDR2 FQGNSA. V lost 1 base, J lost 0 bases, and 4 bases lay in between. CDR3 sequence: CASSLVYSYEQYF. CDR3 DNA sequence: TGTGCCAGCAGCTTAGTATACTCCTACGAGCAGTACTTC.

This chain joins TRBV19 and TRBJ2-5; maybe TRBD2 (6 bases). The ends were cut back, 5 bases at V and 5 bases at J, with 12 bases in the middle. The CDR3 covers 13 residues. Looked up from germline, CDR1 is LNHDA and CDR2 is SQIVND (reference sequence). The CDR3 loop is CASSVNGGETQYF. The DNA of the CDR3 is TGTGCCAGTAGTGTGAATGGGGGGGAGACCCAGTACTTC. Using reference TRBV19 and TRBJ2-5 for the parts outside the CDR3, the full variable domain is DGGITQSPKYLFRKEGQNVTLSCEQNLNHDAMYWYRQDPGQGLRLIYYSQIVNDFQKGDIAEGYSVSREKKESFPLTVTSAQKNPTAFYLCASSVNGGETQYFGPGTRLLVL.

The chain uses TRBV5-6 and TRBJ2-5, with D perhaps matching TRBD2 (6 bases). This CDR3 has 16 amino acids. Trimming removed 1 base at V and 2 bases at J, with 15 bases between. Germline values: CDR1 SGHDT, CDR2 YYEEEE. The CDR3 here is CASSLIGGTWQETQYF. The DNA of the CDR3 is TGTGCCAGCAGCTTGATCGGGGGAACTTGGCAAGAGACCCAGTACTTC.

The CDR3 reads CSVSPGGARDTQYF. The CDR3 coding sequence is TGCAGCGTTAGTCCGGGGGGGGCACGGGATACGCAGTATTTT. This rearrangement joins TRBV29-1 to TRBJ2-3, with TRBD2 matching 8 bases. Germline lookup yields CDR1 SQVTM and CDR2 ANQGSEA. CDR3 length: 14 residues. Trimming at V came to 5 bases and at J to 6 bases, leaving 10 bases not matched to a gene.

This chain connects TRBV4-3 to TRBJ2-3; 10 nucleotides match TRBD2. The CDR3 loop spans 16 amino acids. Trimming removed 4 bases from V and 5 bases from J; junction bases left unmatched: 9. Germline V gives CDR1 LGHNA, CDR2 YSLEER. In DNA, the CDR3 is TGCGCCAGCAGCCGTTACAGCGGGGGGGCTGGAGATACGCAGTATTTT. Translating gives CASSRYSGGAGDTQYF.

A word on this clone: No conserved phenylalanine or tryptophan ends this CDR3, so it is likely a read error. The chain links TRBV28 to TRBJ2-7, with D perhaps being TRBD1 or TRBD2 (5 bases each). Germline V CDR1 and CDR2: MDHEN, SYDVKM. The CDR3 covers 13 residues. Trimming shortened V by 7 bases and J by 4 bases, and 14 bases separated the two germline ends. The CDR3 reads CASMRGAGYEQYL. In nucleotides, the CDR3 is TGTGCCAGCATGAGGGGTGCTGGGTACGAGCAGTACCTC.

The J gene is TRBJ1-6, the V gene TRBV27; a weak D match, TRBD1 (5 bases). Germline V gene lookup returns CDR1 MNHEY and CDR2 SMNVEV (reference sequence). The CDR3 consists of 14 residues. Deletions cut 6 bases from V and 3 bases from J, with 9 bases between. The CDR3 sequence is CASRTDSYNSPLHF. The CDR3 DNA reads as TGTGCCAGCAGAACCGACAGCTATAATTCACCCCTCCACTTT.

The chain links TRBV7-2 to TRBJ1-1; D is unclear. The CDR3 loop spans 15 amino acids. The germline CDR1 and CDR2 sequences are SGHTA and FQGNSA. V shed 5 bases and J shed 4 bases, with 17 bases lying between them. CDR3 bases: TGTGCCAGCAGCCGGAGATCGAATAAGGGCACTGAAGCTTTCTTT. Encoded protein: CASSRRSNKGTEAFF.

J is TRBJ1-3 and V is TRBV5-6; a weak D match, TRBD1 (6 bases). There are 16 residues in the CDR3. Germline CDR1 is SGHDT and CDR2 is YYEEEE. The V and J ends lost 1 base and 0 bases respectively, with 11 bases between them. CDR3 protein: CASSLSSDSSGNTIYF. The CDR3 DNA sequence: TGTGCCAGCAGCTTGAGTTCGGACAGCTCTGGAAACACCATATATTTT.

The J gene is TRBJ2-3, the V gene TRBV19; 8 bases line up with TRBD2. Germline values: CDR1 LNHDA, CDR2 SQIVND (reference sequence). V shed 4 bases and J 7 bases; nucleotides not matched to a gene: 10. The CDR3 is 15 residues long. CDR3 residues: CASSNPSTSGNTQYF. CDR3 coding DNA: TGTGCCAGTAGTAACCCCTCTACTAGCGGCAATACGCAGTATTTT. The full variable domain, rest sourced from reference TRBV19 and TRBJ2-3, is DGGITQSPKYLFRKEGQNVTLSCEQNLNHDAMYWYRQDPGQGLRLIYYSQIVNDFQKGDIAEGYSVSREKKESFPLTVTSAQKNPTAFYLCASSNPSTSGNTQYFGPGTRLTVL.

This chain joins TRBV19 and TRBJ1-3; D unclear. V dropped 3 bases and J dropped 4 bases, with 10 bases sitting between them. CDR1 is LNHDA and CDR2 is SQIVND in the germline V gene (reference sequence). This CDR3 contains 14 residues. The chain's CDR3 is CASSISDVGNTIYF. The CDR3 coding sequence is TGTGCCAGTAGTATTAGCGACGTAGGAAACACCATATATTTT.

The J gene is TRBJ2-7, the V gene TRBV5-1; a weak D match, TRBD1 (6 bases). This CDR3 is built from 15 residues. Per germline, CDR1 SGHRS and CDR2 YFSETQ. The V gene lost 3 bases and the J gene lost 1 base, with 14 bases spanning the gap. CDR3 region: CASSSREDRSYEQYF. In nucleotides, the CDR3 is TGCGCCAGCAGCTCCCGGGAAGACAGGTCCTACGAGCAGTACTTC. The whole variable domain, filled in from reference TRBV5-1 and TRBJ2-7, reads KAGVTQTPRYLIKTRGQQVTLSCSPISGHRSVSWYQQTPGQGLQFLFEYFSETQRNKGNFPGRFSGRQFSNSRSEMNVSTLELGDSALYLCASSSREDRSYEQYFGPGTRLTVT.

The DNA of the CDR3 is TGTGCCAGCAGTTCGGGACAGGGGGTCTACAATGAGCAGTTCTTC. As protein: CASSSGQGVYNEQFF. This sequence joins TRBV6-5 and TRBJ2-1; 11 bases map to TRBD1. Germline V gene sequence: CDR1 MNHEY, CDR2 SVGAGI. The CDR3 sequence is 15 residues long. J was trimmed by 3 bases and V by 4 bases; bases with no gene match: 2.

This clone showed up just a few times. The chain joins TRBV6-1 to TRBJ2-2; perhaps TRBD1 as D (5 bases). The CDR3 runs to 13 residues. The germline CDR1 and CDR2 sequences are MNHNS and SASEGT. V gave up 6 bases and J gave up 5 bases, with 10 bases separating them. Written as DNA, the CDR3 is TGTGCCAGCAGCAGGGTGGAGACCGGGGAGCTGTTTTTT. Residues: CASSRVETGELFF.

V is TRBV7-9 and J is TRBJ2-7, with D possibly TRBD1 on 6 matching bases. Trimming shortened V by 5 bases and J by 0 bases, and 11 bases separated the two germline ends. The CDR3 has 14 amino acids. Germline CDR1 SEHNR, CDR2 FQNEAQ (reference sequence). CDR3 region: CASSPQGSSYEQYF. CDR3 DNA: TGTGCCAGCAGCCCACAGGGCAGCTCCTACGAGCAGTACTTC.

The V call is TRBV4-2, the J call TRBJ2-3, with 11 bases identical to TRBD2. The CDR3 has 16 residues. The V and J ends lost 1 base and 3 bases, in that order; junction bases with no gene match: 3. CDR1 LGHNA and CDR2 YNFKEQ come from the germline V gene. CDR3 amino acids: CASSQVGTSGTDTQYF. In DNA form, the CDR3 reads TGTGCCAGCAGCCAAGTAGGGACTAGCGGAACAGATACGCAGTATTTT.

The CDR3 coding sequence is TGCGCCAGCAACCCCTGGCTAGACAGACGAACTGAAGCTTTCTTT. Protein: CASNPWLDRRTEAFF. V and J are TRBV23-1 and TRBJ1-1; the D gene is possibly TRBD1 (5 bases). TRBV23-1 is assigned to the ORF class and has an uncertain function. V was clipped by 7 bases and J by 5 bases, with 20 bases between them. CDR3 length: 15 residues.

The chain carries TRBV10-3 and TRBJ2-7; a possible D gene is TRBD2 (5 bases). This CDR3 is 15 amino acids long. The germline gives CDR1 ENHRY, CDR2 SYGVKD. Trimming cost V 0 bases and J 3 bases, with 12 bases left between them. This CDR3 reads CAISESIGLYYEQYF. The CDR3, as DNA: TGTGCCATCAGTGAGTCGATCGGACTTTACTACGAGCAGTACTTC.

CDR3 residues: CASSFNQGGYEQYF. CDR3 sequence (DNA): TGCGCCAGCAGCTTTAATCAGGGAGGCTACGAGCAGTACTTC. V gene TRBV5-1 combines with J gene TRBJ2-7, with a possible D match to TRBD2 (6 bases). Germline lookup yields CDR1 SGHRS and CDR2 YFSETQ. Deletions cut 2 bases from V and 3 bases from J, with 12 bases between. This CDR3 is 14 amino acids long.

The chain combines TRBV30 with TRBJ2-1; TRBD2 matches at 7 bases. Germline-derived CDR1 and CDR2 are GTSNPN and SVGIG (reference sequence). The J segment lost 16 bases and the V segment lost 2 bases, leaving 8 bases of the junction unmatched. CDR3 length equals 11 residues. The CDR3 sequence is CAWSREGGSFF. The CDR3 DNA is TGTGCCTGGAGTAGGGAGGGAGGGTCCTTCTTC.

The chain joins TRBV6-1 to TRBJ2-7, with D maybe TRBD2 (5 bases). CDR1 is MNHNS, CDR2 SASEGT, per germline. The CDR3 runs 14 residues. Trimming took 2 bases from V and 1 from J, leaving 9 bases between them. Written as DNA, the CDR3 is TGTGCCAGCAGTGAAACTACGGGGTCCTACGAGCAGTACTTC. It translates to CASSETTGSYEQYF.

There are a few counts of this clone. V gene TRBV7-2 combines with J gene TRBJ1-1, with D possibly being TRBD1 (5 bases). V lost 2 bases to trimming and J lost 1 base, with 5 bases between them. Germline CDR1 and CDR2: SGHTA and FQGNSA. This CDR3 contains 13 residues. DNA of the CDR3: TGTGCCAGCAGCTTAACAGGGAACACTGAAGCTTTCTTT. Amino acid sequence: CASSLTGNTEAFF.

This clone was counted once. This chain connects TRBV30 to TRBJ2-3, with D possibly TRBD1 on 8 matching bases. The CDR3 is 16 residues long. The germline gives CDR1 GTSNPN, CDR2 SVGIG (reference sequence). V lost 2 bases and J lost 0, with 15 bases in between. CDR3 sequence: CAWSREDRASTDTQYF. The DNA for the CDR3 is TGTGCCTGGAGTCGGGAGGACAGGGCGAGCACAGATACGCAGTATTTT.